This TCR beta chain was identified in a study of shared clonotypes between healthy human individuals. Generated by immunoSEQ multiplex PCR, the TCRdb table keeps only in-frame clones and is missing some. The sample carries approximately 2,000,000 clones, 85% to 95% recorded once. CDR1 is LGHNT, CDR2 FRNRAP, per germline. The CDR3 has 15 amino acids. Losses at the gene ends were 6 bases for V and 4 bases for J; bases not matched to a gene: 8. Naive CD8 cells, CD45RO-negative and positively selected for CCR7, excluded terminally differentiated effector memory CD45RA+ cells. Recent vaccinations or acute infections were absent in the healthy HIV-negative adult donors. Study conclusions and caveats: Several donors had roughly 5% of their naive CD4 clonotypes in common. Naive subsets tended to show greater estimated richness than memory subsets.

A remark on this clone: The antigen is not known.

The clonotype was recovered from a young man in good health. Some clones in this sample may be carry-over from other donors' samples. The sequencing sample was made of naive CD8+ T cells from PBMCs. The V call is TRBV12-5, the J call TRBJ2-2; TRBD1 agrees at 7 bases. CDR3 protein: CASGRAQGVTGELFF. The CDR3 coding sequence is TGTGCTAGTGGCCGAGCTCAGGGGGTCACCGGGGAGCTGTTTTTT. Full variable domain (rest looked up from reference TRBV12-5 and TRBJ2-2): DARVTQTPRHKVTEMGQEVTMRCQPILGHNTVFWYRQTMMQGLELLAYFRNRAPLDDSGMPKDRFSAEMPDATLATLKIQPSEPRDSAVYFCASGRAQGVTGELFFGEGSRLTVL.